Listed below are T cell receptor beta chains from one sample, sequenced in a study of blood T cell repertoires in COVID-19. Profiling relied on immunoSEQ multiplex PCR, and the TCRdb table lists in-frame clones only, not all of them. The sample has over 250,000 clones, 70% to 90% seen once. The sequenced sample was peripheral blood. The receptors here all came from a woman in her 70s with acute or convalescent COVID-19. The CDR3 runs from the conserved cysteine through the conserved F or W.

TRBV11-2,CASSLDRRGTQYF
TRBV7-9,CASSPPGGLTDTQYF
TRBV11-2,CASSLQRLAGVYEQYF
TRBV7-8,CASSSDREGTQYF
TRBV2,CATSYDPGQGMQYF
TRBV10-3,CAISETAKTGNTIYF
TRBV10-1,CASSESTGSYQETQYF
TRBV27,CASSGGSGRTAGANVLTF
TRBV5-4,CASSPGTRRGGTDTQYF
TRBV19,CASSIQGARGYTF
TRBV10-3,CAIRPGDGELFF
TRBV10-1,CASSAAGGSEAFF
TRBV7-9,CASSSAVNSPLHF
TRBV19,CASSEGQGRFGTEAFF
TRBV5-5,CASSLAGARGGEKLFF
TRBV12-5,CASGLVPGVGNSPLHF
TRBV7-2,CASSLDRARYGYTF
TRBV5-5,CASSLTGGNQPQHF
TRBV7-9,CASSGTGLNSPLHF
TRBV16,CASSQFRQGDEKLFF
TRBV29-1,CSFRGLEGNTIYF
TRBV19,CASSDRGKSPLHF
TRBV19,CASSYGLAGESEQYF
TRBV6-4,CASSEIGGGVYNEQFF
TRBV7-2,CASSLEAGLNTEAFF
TRBV7-8,CASSLGVGVKLFF
TRBV7-2,CASSSTGEVNEKLFF
TRBV3-1/TRBV3-2,CASSHRQGATRGELFF
TRBV6-5,CASSYADRARGYTF
TRBV7-2,CASSFGVLETQYF
TRBV6-4,CASSHARGGTDTQYF
TRBV6-4,CASSDGGYEAFF
TRBV2,CASSDPSSYNSPLHF
TRBV6-1,CASSEARGDGYTF
TRBV7-3,CASSLEGGGELFF
TRBV15,CATSRGSGGLPYEQYF
TRBV2,CASSGTEGQPQHF
TRBV12-3/TRBV12-4,CASMLFREETQYF
TRBV10-3,CATKRDRSTDTQYF
TRBV3-1/TRBV3-2,CASSQGEGGYTF
TRBV19,CASSKSSNTGELFF
TRBV6-5,CASILTAALVGYTF
TRBV6-5,CASSLTTRNEQYF